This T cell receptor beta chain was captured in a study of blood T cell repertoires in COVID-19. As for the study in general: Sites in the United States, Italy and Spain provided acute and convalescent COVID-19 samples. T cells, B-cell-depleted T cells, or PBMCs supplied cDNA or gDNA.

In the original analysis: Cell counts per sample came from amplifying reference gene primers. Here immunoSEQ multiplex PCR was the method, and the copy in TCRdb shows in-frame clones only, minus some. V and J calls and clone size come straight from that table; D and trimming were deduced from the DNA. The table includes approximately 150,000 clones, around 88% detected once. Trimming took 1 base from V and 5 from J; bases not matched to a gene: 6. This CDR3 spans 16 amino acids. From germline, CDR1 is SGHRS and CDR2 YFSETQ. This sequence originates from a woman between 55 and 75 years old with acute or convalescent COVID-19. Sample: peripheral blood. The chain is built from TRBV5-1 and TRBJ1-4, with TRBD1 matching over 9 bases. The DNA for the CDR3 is TGCGCCAGCAGCTTGACAGGGGGCGAGGTCAATGAAAAACTGTTTTTT. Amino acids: CASSLTGGEVNEKLFF.